The 15 T cell receptor beta chains reported below all come from one sample, sequenced in a study of blood T cell repertoires in COVID-19. Clones were sequenced by immunoSEQ multiplex PCR, and TCRdb holds only the in-frame ones, with some missing. There are 200,000 or so clones in the sample; under 90% occur only once, and around 5.5% lies in the top ten. Sequences were obtained from peripheral blood. These TCRs come from a woman in her sixties or seventies who had recovered from COVID-19.

The V and J genes are TRBV20-1 and TRBJ2-7; D is ambiguous. CDR1 DFQATT and CDR2 SNEGSKA come from the germline V gene (reference sequence). The CDR3 contains 12 residues. V lost 3 bases and J 2 bases, leaving 8 bases between the germline ends. In nucleotides, the CDR3 is TGCAGTGCTAGTGTGGCAGCCTACGAGCAGTACTTC. This sequence encodes CSASVAAYEQYF.

This chain uses TRBV5-1 with TRBJ2-2; 8 positions agree with TRBD2. V gave up 1 base and J gave up 4 bases; unmatched junction bases: 6. This CDR3 is built from 16 residues. CDR1 and CDR2 from the germline V gene are SGHRS and YFSETQ. The CDR3 loop is CASSLRQRETTGELFF. CDR3 DNA: TGCGCCAGCAGCTTGAGGCAGCGGGAGACCACCGGGGAGCTGTTTTTT.

The gene calls are TRBV6-6 and TRBJ2-1, with 16 bases that match TRBD2. The CDR3 consists of 18 residues. Germline CDR1 is MNHNY and CDR2 is SVGAGI (reference sequence). V lost 5 bases to trimming and J lost 0 bases; unmatched junction nucleotides: 4. The CDR3 DNA follows: TGTGCCAGCAGTCCGGGACTAGCGGGGGGGGCCTCCTACAATGAGCAGTTCTTC. It yields the protein CASSPGLAGGASYNEQFF.

The chain recombines TRBV9 with TRBJ2-7, with D possibly being TRBD1 (6 bases). The CDR3 loop spans 16 amino acids. The germline gives CDR1 SGDLS, CDR2 YYNGEE. V was clipped by 0 bases and J by 6 bases, with 19 bases between them. The CDR3 DNA is TGTGCCAGCAGCGTAGTTTCCACAGGGATTTACTCCGAGCAGTACTTC. Protein product: CASSVVSTGIYSEQYF.

The chain employs TRBV24-1 and TRBJ2-2; 10 bases are a match to TRBD1. This CDR3 contains 17 residues. V lost 7 bases and J lost 9; bases outside the gene matches: 16. Germline CDR1 and CDR2: KGHDR and SFDVKD. Here the CDR3 reads CATRAGTGESLARELFF. The CDR3 DNA follows: TGTGCCACCAGGGCAGGGACAGGGGAATCCCTAGCCAGGGAGCTGTTTTTT.

The chain joins TRBV27 to TRBJ1-5; weak D call: TRBD1 (5 bases). V lost 3 bases, J lost 7 bases, and 13 bases lay in between. CDR1 and CDR2 (germline): MNHEY, SMNVEV (reference sequence). The length of the CDR3 is 14 residues. The CDR3 protein is CASSLIGGRQPQHF. The CDR3 region has the DNA TGTGCCAGCAGTTTGATTGGGGGGAGGCAGCCCCAGCATTTT.

This rearrangement joins TRBV18 to TRBJ1-6; possible D gene TRBD1, 6 bases. CDR1 is KGHSH and CDR2 is LQKENI in the germline V gene. Trimming shortened V by 3 bases and J by 4 bases, and 10 bases separated the two germline ends. This CDR3 contains 15 residues. Here the CDR3 reads CASSPRQGYNSPLHF. Written as DNA, the CDR3 is TGTGCCAGCTCACCTAGGCAGGGGTATAATTCACCCCTCCACTTT. Combining the CDR3 with reference TRBV18 and TRBJ1-6 gives the whole variable domain NAGVMQNPRHLVRRRGQEARLRCSPMKGHSHVYWYRQLPEEGLKFMVYLQKENIIDESGMPKERFSAEFPKEGPSILRIQQVVRGDSAAYFCASSPRQGYNSPLHFGNGTRLTVT.

The chain has TRBV30 and TRBJ1-4; 7 bases are shared with TRBD1. The germline gives CDR1 GTSNPN, CDR2 SVGIG (reference sequence). V lost 5 bases and J lost 4; bases outside the gene matches: 13. CDR3 length equals 16 residues. CDR3 in DNA: TGTGCCTGGGGACGGGACAGTCTCTACCTTAATGAAAAACTGTTTTTT. Its translation is CAWGRDSLYLNEKLFF.

The chain uses TRBV27 and TRBJ2-2, with TRBD2 identical over 9 bases. This CDR3 spans 17 amino acids. The germline CDR1 and CDR2 sequences are MNHEY and SMNVEV (reference sequence). J lost 6 bases, V lost 3 bases, and 11 bases had no gene match. DNA of the CDR3: TGTGCCAGCAGTTTTACGACTAGCGGTCAGGGGTCCGGGGAGCTGTTTTTT. It yields the protein CASSFTTSGQGSGELFF.

The chain joins TRBV30 to TRBJ1-1, with 7 bases identical to TRBD1. This CDR3 contains 16 residues. Germline assignment: CDR1 GTSNPN and CDR2 SVGIG (reference sequence). V gave up 0 bases and J gave up 0 bases; unmatched junction bases: 7. The CDR3 spells CAWSVRDRGMNTEAFF. The CDR3 nucleotides are TGTGCCTGGAGTGTCAGGGACAGAGGAATGAACACTGAAGCTTTCTTT.

The chain employs TRBV11-2 and TRBJ2-1; 11 bases match TRBD1. The CDR3 totals 16 residues. J was trimmed by 7 bases and V by 4 bases; bases with no gene match: 9. Germline V gene data show CDR1 as SGHAT and CDR2 as FQNNGV. For the CDR3, the DNA is TGTGCCAGCAGCTCCCCCGGGACAGGGGGTATGAATGAGCAGTTCTTC. Translated, it gives CASSSPGTGGMNEQFF.

The rearrangement links TRBV11-2 to TRBJ1-6, with a tentative D call TRBD1 (5 bases). This CDR3 spans 13 amino acids. Looked up from germline, CDR1 is SGHAT and CDR2 is FQNNGV. The V end was cut by 2 bases, the J end by 14 bases, with 13 bases between. CDR3 bases: TGTGCCAGCAGCTTAAGGTCCTTCAGGGCCCTCCACTTT. This translates into CASSLRSFRALHF.

The rearrangement links TRBV6-6 to TRBJ2-3, with D perhaps TRBD2 (6 bases). This CDR3 comprises 15 residues. The germline CDR1 and CDR2 sequences are MNHNY and SVGAGI (reference sequence). V dropped 10 bases and J dropped 1 base, with 18 bases sitting between them. Written as DNA, the CDR3 is TGTGCCACCGGGGGAAGAGGGAGCGGCACAGATACGCAGTATTTT. Translating it yields CATGGRGSGTDTQYF.

This clone was observed once. The chain links TRBV5-1 to TRBJ2-1; TRBD2 matches 15 bases. Germline lookup yields CDR1 SGHRS and CDR2 YFSETQ. V trimming: 2 bases; J trimming: 10 bases; junction bases outside the gene matches: 7. There are 16 residues in the CDR3. The CDR3 DNA sequence: TGCGCCAGCAGCTTACCGGGACTAGCGGGGGGAGCGGAGCAGTTCTTC. It specifies CASSLPGLAGGAEQFF.

The chain employs TRBV3-1 (or the pseudogene TRBV3-2) and TRBJ1-4, with D possibly matching TRBD1 (5 bases). The CDR3 loop spans 18 amino acids. Germline loops: CDR1 LGHDT, CDR2 YNNKEL (reference sequence). V was cut by 0 bases and J by 8 bases, with 22 bases left in between. The CDR3 loop reads CASSQDLSTLPGGEKLFF. The CDR3 DNA follows: TGTGCCAGCAGCCAAGATCTTTCGACACTCCCGGGGGGGGAAAAACTGTTTTTT.